This T cell receptor (beta chain) is drawn from a study of beta chain features in type 1 diabetes (dated by TCRdb to 2017 to 2018). A note on the overall study: Mean age, gender distribution, total cell number and subset yield were not different between patients and healthy donors. A total of approximately 99,000,000 sorted cells were examined across all samples, and RNA yield correlated strongly with the number of cells per subset. Naive and central memory subsets were obtained from all 28 donors, but regulatory and stem cell-like memory subsets were isolated from only 8 patients and roughly eight healthy donors. The study compared the TCRB repertoires of sorted circulating CD4+ T cell subsets in recently diagnosed type 1 diabetes patients with those in matched healthy donors.

The research as a whole found: Naive, central memory and regulatory TCRB repertoires appeared more similar among patients than among healthy donors. Because cDNA was sequenced instead of genomic DNA, activated cells with high expression could be over-represented, although the groups did not differ in activation or CD3 levels. Shorter templates might be favored by PCR, yet because patient and control samples were amplified and corrected together, any such skew would affect both groups equally. A moderate but significant shortening of TCRB CDR3 length was observed in type 1 diabetes patients in all four CD4+ subsets. Fewer insertions and more nucleotide deletions at VDJ recombination sites were observed in patients with type 1 diabetes, implying thymic rearrangement abnormalities. HLA sub-analyses involved small numbers of individuals, so any influence of HLA type on TCRB rearrangement remained unresolved.

A single peripheral blood draw of around 0.11 L on average was collected from each donor into heparinised tubes. Naive, central memory, regulatory and stem cell-like memory CD4+ T cells were sorted on a BD FACSAria II using a panel including CD45RO, CCR7, CD25, CD127, CD95 and CD27. All sorted populations exceeded 98% purity. PBMCs were isolated immediately by Lymphoprep density gradient centrifugation and stained directly without culture. To minimize batch effects, samples were stained and sorted in pairs, one healthy donor with one patient per experiment. Concerning this clone: It has no known antigen specificity. No base-level quality is on record; no much larger clone is a single base apart.

The V and J ends are trimmed by 2 bases and 5 bases, leaving 13 bases between them. The cysteine opens and the phenylalanine closes a CDR3 of 14 amino acids. Of the read, only the CDR3 DNA is kept; its 42 bases are in frame from base 1. The germline V gene (reference sequence) specifies SGHNT as CDR1 and YYREEE as CDR2. The entire amount of isolated RNA was reverse transcribed using the High Capacity cDNA Reverse Transcription Kit, so the sequenced TCRB transcripts were expressed ones. Deep immunoSEQ sequencing was applied to naive, central memory and regulatory T cell samples, giving an average of about 3.8 million total reads per sample. Sorted cells were lysed in RLT buffer and RNA was extracted with DNase-treated RNeasy Micro or Mini kits, depending on cell number. Each cell subset was processed separately to prevent cross-contamination, with patient and healthy donor samples processed together. TCRB sequences were amplified from cDNA with the immunoSEQ multiplex PCR, producing 87-bp fragments spanning the CDR3 region. Sequencing of the amplicons was performed on the Illumina HiSeq platform. Per the source publication's procedure: PCR bias was computationally corrected using synthetic template baselines, reads within Hamming distance 2 were collapsed, and singletons that could not be merged were discarded. Reads were aligned against IMGT so that V, D and J genes, CDR3 length and insertions or deletions at six rearrangement sites could be assigned. Within each subset, clonotype counts were normalized to sorted cell number, and only after that were true diversity and Gini coefficients computed with the tcR R package. The overlap coefficient, calculated on TCRB nucleotide sequences, was used to measure repertoire sharing. Out-of-frame TCRB sequences from naive cells were analyzed as a proxy for the pre-selection repertoire. In its TCRdb copy, this immuneACCESS table keeps in-frame sequences only and misses some clones. Where compared with another copy, unresolved V genes explain less than half of these, and the others have no known cause. V, J and clone size are taken as reported in that table, and D and trimming were inferred from the DNA itself. The sample includes approximately 240,000 clones, with more than 15% observed a single time. About 0.08% of the sample comes from the top ten.

The source of this sequence is a man aged 25 to 45 with type 1 diabetes. The sample comprised naive CD4+ T cells from blood. The intended sense of this specimen's cell subset or site label: true naive CD4+ T cells. The chain joins TRBV5-4 to TRBJ2-5; the D gene is perhaps TRBD1 or TRBD2, each of them matching over 5 bases. The bases are TGTGCCAGCAGCTTCGCCACGGGACGGGAGACCCAGTACTTC. The resulting protein is CASSFATGRETQYF.